Listed below are T cell receptor beta chains from one sample, sequenced in a study of identifying expanded T cells in peripheral blood. Sequencing used immunoSEQ multiplex PCR; TCRdb keeps in-frame clones, though not all of them. The table lists under 150,000 clones, 84% of them singletons. The specimen sequenced was blood. The receptors originated from a person between 18 and 69 years old in good health. Both conserved end residues are part of each CDR3. The order of the fields is D gene, CDR3 length, J gene, clone size, V gene, CDR3 protein, CDR3 DNA. The D gene is left open where the match is weak. Not every row has a clone size; where given, it reads once, few, many or a size class.

- | 13 | TRBJ1-1 | - | TRBV5-1 | CASRIEGGTEAFF | TGCGCCAGCAGAATTGAAGGGGGCACTGAAGCTTTCTTT
- | 15 | TRBJ1-2 | - | TRBV7-2 | CASSPMMTVFYGYTF | TGTGCCAGCAGCCCCATGATGACAGTCTTCTATGGCTACACCTTC
- | 17 | TRBJ1-3 | - | TRBV4-1 | CASSQGGVRSTGNTIYF | TGCGCCAGCAGCCAAGGTGGAGTCCGGTCAACTGGAAACACCATATATTTT
- | 15 | TRBJ1-1 | - | TRBV6-5 | CASSLSPGRATEAFF | TGTGCCAGCAGCCTCAGCCCAGGGAGGGCGACTGAAGCTTTCTTT
TRBD2 | 15 | TRBJ2-7 | - | TRBV27 | CASRLSGALIYEQYF | TGTGCCAGCAGACTTAGCGGGGCACTCATCTACGAGCAGTACTTC
TRBD1 | 13 | TRBJ1-1 | - | TRBV2 | CASRTGGHTEAFF | TGTGCCAGCAGGACAGGGGGGCACACTGAAGCTTTCTTT
- | 13 | TRBJ1-5 | once | TRBV29-1 | CSVETGGNQPQHF | TGCAGCGTTGAAACGGGGGGCAATCAGCCCCAGCATTTT
TRBD2 | 16 | TRBJ2-1 | - | TRBV30 | CAWKDSRGVSYNEQFF | TGTGCCTGGAAGGACTCGCGGGGGGTATCCTACAATGAGCAGTTCTTC
- | 18 | TRBJ2-5 | - | TRBV9 | CASSTPVEGREYQETQYF | TGTGCCAGCAGCACACCAGTCGAGGGTAGGGAGTACCAAGAGACCCAGTACTTC
- | 15 | TRBJ1-1 | few | TRBV29-1 | CSATRGLSRGTEAFF | TGCAGCGCTACTCGGGGATTGAGCCGGGGCACTGAAGCTTTCTTT
- | 15 | TRBJ2-7 | - | TRBV12-5 | CASGLEPGRIYEQYF | TGTGCTAGTGGTTTGGAACCGGGACGGATTTACGAGCAGTACTTC
- | 14 | TRBJ2-7 | - | TRBV4-1 | CASSLRAGEDEQYF | TGCGCCAGCAGCCTCCGGGCAGGGGAGGACGAGCAGTACTTC
TRBD1 | 14 | TRBJ2-7 | - | TRBV6-1 | CASSARQGTSEQYF | TGTGCCAGCAGTGCCCGACAGGGGACAAGCGAGCAGTACTTC
- | 14 | TRBJ2-5 | - | TRBV18 | CASSSTGQGETQYF | TGTGCCAGCTCATCAACGGGGCAGGGTGAGACCCAGTACTTC
TRBD1 | 15 | TRBJ1-1 | - | TRBV7-9 | CASSFTGTANTEAFF | TGTGCCAGCAGCTTCACCGGGACAGCGAACACTGAAGCTTTCTTT
- | 13 | TRBJ2-3 | - | TRBV6-5 | CASSYQPGAKLYF | TGTGCCAGCAGTTACCAACCAGGGGCCAAGCTGTATTTT
- | 13 | TRBJ1-2 | - | TRBV5-1 | CASSYESSYGYTF | TGCGCCAGCAGCTATGAGAGCTCGTATGGCTACACCTTC
- | 14 | TRBJ1-1 | few | TRBV11-2 | CASSSYRLGPEAFF | TGTGCCAGCAGCTCGTACCGTTTGGGCCCTGAAGCTTTCTTT
- | 16 | TRBJ2-3 | - | TRBV28 | CASSFLFASATDTQYF | TGTGCCAGCAGTTTCTTATTCGCGTCGGCCACAGATACGCAGTATTTT
- | 15 | TRBJ2-3 | - | TRBV6-5 | CASSPIQGKADTQYF | TGTGCCAGCAGCCCAATCCAGGGCAAGGCAGATACGCAGTATTTT
TRBD1 | 15 | TRBJ2-2 | - | TRBV13 | CASSLRDRNTGELFF | TGTGCCAGCAGCCTAAGGGACAGAAACACCGGGGAGCTGTTTTTT
- | 14 | TRBJ1-5 | - | TRBV7-6 | CASSLAGSNQPQHF | TGTGCCAGCAGCTTGGCAGGGAGCAATCAGCCCCAGCATTTT
- | 14 | TRBJ1-1 | - | TRBV25-1 | CASSIGGSYTEAFF | TGTGCCAGCAGCATAGGGGGAAGTTACACTGAAGCTTTCTTT
- | 15 | TRBJ1-3 | - | TRBV6-1 | CASSLGHFSGNTIYF | TGTGCCAGCAGTCTCGGGCACTTCTCTGGAAACACCATATATTTT
- | 13 | TRBJ1-2 | - | TRBV4-3 | CASSQGGDYGYTF | TGCGCCAGCAGCCAGGGGGGGGACTATGGCTACACCTTC